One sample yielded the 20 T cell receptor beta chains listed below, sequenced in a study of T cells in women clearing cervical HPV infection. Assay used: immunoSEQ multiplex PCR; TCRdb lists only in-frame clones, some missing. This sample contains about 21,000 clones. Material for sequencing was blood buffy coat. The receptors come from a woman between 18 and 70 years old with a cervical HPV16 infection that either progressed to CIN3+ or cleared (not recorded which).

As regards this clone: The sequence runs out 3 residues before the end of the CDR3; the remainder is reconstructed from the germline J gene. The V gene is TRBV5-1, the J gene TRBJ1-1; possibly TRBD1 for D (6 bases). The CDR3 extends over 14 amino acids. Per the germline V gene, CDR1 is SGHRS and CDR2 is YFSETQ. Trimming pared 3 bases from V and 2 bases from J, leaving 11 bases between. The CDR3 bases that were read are TGCGCCAGCAGCTCCCACAGGGTAAACACTGAA. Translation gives CASSSHRVNTE. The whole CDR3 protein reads CASSSHRVNTEAFF.

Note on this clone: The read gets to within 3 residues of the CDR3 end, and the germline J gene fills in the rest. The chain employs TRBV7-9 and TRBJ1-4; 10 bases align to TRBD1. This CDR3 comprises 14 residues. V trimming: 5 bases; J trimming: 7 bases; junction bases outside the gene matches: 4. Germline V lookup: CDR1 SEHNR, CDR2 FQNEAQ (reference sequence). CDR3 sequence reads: CASSEGQGFEKLFF. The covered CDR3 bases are TGTGCCAGCAGCGAGGGACAGGGGTTTGAAAAA.

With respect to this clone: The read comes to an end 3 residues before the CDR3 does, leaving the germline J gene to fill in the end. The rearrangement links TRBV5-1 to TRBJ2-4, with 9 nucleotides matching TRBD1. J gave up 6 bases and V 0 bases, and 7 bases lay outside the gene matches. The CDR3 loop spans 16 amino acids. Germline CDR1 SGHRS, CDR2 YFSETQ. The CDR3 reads CASSLGGQGDRNIQYF. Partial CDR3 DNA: TGCGCCAGCAGCTTGGGGGGACAGGGCGATAGAAACATT. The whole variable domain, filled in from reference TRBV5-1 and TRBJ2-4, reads KAGVTQTPRYLIKTRGQQVTLSCSPISGHRSVSWYQQTPGQGLQFLFEYFSETQRNKGNFPGRFSGRQFSNSRSEMNVSTLELGDSALYLCASSLGGQGDRNIQYFGAGTRLSVL.

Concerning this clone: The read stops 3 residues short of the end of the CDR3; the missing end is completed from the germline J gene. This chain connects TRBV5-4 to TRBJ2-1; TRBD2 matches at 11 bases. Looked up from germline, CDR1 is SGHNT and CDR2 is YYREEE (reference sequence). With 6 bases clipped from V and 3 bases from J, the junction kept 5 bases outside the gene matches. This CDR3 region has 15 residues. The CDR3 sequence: CASKGTSGNYNEQFF. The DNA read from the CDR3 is TGTGCCAGCAAGGGGACTAGCGGTAACTACAATGAG.

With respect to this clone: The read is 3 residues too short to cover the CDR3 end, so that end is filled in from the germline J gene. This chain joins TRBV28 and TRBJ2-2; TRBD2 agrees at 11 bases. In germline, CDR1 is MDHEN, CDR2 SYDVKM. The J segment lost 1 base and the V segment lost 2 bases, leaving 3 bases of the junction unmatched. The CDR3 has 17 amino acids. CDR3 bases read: TGTGCCAGCAGTTTAGGTCTAGCGGGAGGGAACACCGGGGAG. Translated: CASSLGLAGGNTGE. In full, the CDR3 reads CASSLGLAGGNTGELFF.

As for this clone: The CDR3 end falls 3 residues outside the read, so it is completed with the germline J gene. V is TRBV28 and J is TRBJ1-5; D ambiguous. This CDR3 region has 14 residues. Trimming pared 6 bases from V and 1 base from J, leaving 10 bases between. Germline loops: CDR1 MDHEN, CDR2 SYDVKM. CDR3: CASSPVGSNQPQHF. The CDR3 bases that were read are TGTGCCAGCAGCCCAGTAGGGAGCAATCAGCCC.

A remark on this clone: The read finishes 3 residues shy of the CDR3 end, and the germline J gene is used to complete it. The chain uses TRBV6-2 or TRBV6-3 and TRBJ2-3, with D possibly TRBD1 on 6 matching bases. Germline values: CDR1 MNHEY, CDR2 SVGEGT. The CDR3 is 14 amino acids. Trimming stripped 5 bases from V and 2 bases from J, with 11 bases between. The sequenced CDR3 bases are TGTGCCAGCAGTCAGAGGGACAACACAGATACG. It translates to CASSQRDNTDT. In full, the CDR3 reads CASSQRDNTDTQYF.

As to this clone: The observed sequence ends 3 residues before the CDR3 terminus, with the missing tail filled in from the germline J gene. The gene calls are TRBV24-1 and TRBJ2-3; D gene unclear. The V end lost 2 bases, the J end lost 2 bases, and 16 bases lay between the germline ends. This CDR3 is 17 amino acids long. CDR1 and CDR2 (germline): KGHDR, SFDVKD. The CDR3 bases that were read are TGTGCCACCAGTGATTCCCTTAAAGGGCGCCTCACAGATACG. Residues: CATSDSLKGRLTDT. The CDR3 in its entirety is CATSDSLKGRLTDTQYF.

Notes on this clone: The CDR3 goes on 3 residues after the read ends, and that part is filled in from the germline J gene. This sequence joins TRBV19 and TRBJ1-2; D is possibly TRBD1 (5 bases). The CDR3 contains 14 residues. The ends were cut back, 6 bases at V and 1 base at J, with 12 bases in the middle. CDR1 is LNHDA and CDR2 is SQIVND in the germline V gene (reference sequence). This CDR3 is CASRSGANNYGYTF. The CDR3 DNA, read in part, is TGTGCCAGTAGGAGTGGGGCTAATAACTATGGC.

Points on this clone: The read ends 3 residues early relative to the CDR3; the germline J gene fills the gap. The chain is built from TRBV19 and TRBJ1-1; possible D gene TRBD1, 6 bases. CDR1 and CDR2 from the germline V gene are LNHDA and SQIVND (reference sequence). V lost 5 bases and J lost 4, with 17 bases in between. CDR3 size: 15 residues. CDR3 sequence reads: CASSFPQGIFTEAFF. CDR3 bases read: TGTGCCAGTAGTTTTCCTCAGGGGATTTTCACTGAA.

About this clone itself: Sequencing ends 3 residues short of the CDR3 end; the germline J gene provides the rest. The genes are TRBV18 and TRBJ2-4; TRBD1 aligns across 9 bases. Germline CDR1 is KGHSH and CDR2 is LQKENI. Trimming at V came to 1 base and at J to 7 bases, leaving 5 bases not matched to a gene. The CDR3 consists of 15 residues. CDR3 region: CASSPQGGTGNIQYF. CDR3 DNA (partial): TGTGCCAGCTCACCACAGGGCGGGACAGGGAACATT.

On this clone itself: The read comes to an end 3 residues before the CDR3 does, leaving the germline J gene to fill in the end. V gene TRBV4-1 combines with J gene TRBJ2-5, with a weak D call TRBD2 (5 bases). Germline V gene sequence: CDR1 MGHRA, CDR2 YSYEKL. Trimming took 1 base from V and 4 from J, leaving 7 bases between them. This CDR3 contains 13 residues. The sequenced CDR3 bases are TGCGCCAGCAGCCAAGGACTACTAGAGACC. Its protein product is CASSQGLLET. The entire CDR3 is CASSQGLLETQYF.

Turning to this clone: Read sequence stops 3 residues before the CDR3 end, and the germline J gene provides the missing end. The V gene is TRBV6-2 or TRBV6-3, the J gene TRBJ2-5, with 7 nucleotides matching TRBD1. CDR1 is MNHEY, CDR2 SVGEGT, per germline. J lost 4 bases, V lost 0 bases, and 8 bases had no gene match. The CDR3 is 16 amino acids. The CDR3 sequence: CASSYSKGQTRETQYF. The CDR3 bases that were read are TGTGCCAGCAGTTACTCGAAGGGACAGACAAGAGAGACC.

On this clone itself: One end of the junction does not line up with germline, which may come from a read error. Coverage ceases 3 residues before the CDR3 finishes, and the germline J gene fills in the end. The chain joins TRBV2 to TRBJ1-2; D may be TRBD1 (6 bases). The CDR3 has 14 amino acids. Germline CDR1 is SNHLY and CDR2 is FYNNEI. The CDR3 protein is CTSSGRGANYGYTF. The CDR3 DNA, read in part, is TGTACCAGCAGTGGTCGGGGGGCGAACTATGGC.

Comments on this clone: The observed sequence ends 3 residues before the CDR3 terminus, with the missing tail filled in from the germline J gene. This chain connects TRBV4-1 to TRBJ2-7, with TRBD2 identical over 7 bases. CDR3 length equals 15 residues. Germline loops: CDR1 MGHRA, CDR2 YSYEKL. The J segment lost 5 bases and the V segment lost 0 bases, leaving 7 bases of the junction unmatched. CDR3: CASSQEAGAANEQYF. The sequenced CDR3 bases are TGCGCCAGCAGCCAAGAGGCGGGAGCCGCAAACGAG.

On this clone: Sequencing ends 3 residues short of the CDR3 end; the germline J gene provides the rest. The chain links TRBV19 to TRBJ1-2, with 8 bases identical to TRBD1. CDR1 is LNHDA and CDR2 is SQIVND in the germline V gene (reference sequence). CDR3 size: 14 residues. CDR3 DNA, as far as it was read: TGTGCCAGTAGTATTGGGCAGGGGGCTGGCGAC. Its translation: CASSIGQGAGD. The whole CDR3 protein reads CASSIGQGAGDYTF.

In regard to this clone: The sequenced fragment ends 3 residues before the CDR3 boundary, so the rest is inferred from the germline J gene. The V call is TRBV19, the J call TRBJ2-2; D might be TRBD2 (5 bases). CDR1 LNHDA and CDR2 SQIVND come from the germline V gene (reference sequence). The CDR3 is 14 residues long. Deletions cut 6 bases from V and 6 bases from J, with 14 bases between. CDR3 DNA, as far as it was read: TGTGCCAGTAGACCTTTAACCGGGGCCGGGGAG. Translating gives CASRPLTGAGE. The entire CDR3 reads CASRPLTGAGELFF.

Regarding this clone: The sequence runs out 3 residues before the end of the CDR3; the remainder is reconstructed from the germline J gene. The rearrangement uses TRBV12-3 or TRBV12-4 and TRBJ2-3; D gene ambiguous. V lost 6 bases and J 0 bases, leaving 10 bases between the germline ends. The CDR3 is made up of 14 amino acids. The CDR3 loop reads CASSPPVSTDTQYF. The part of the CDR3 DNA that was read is TGTGCCAGCAGCCCCCCGGTTAGCACAGATACG.

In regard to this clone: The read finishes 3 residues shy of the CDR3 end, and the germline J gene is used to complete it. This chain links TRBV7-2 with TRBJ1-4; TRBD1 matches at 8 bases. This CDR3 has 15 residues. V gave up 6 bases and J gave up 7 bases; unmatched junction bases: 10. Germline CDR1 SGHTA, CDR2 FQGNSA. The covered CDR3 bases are TGTGCCAGCAGTATAAGGAGCGGGACAGGTGAAAAA. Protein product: CASSIRSGTGEK. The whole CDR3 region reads CASSIRSGTGEKLFF.

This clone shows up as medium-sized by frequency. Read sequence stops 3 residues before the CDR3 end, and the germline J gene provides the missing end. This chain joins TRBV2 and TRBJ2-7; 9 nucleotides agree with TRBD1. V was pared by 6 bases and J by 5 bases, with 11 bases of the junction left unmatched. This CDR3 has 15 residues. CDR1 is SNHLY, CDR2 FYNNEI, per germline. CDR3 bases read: TGTGCCAGCAGGGACACAGGGGGCGATCCCAACGAG. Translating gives CASRDTGGDPNE. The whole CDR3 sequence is CASRDTGGDPNEQYF.